This is a list of T cell receptor beta chains from one sample in a study of T cell responses to AZD1222 COVID-19 vaccine. Assay used: immunoSEQ multiplex PCR; TCRdb lists only in-frame clones, some missing. This sample has roughly 140,000 clones, with around nine tenths found just once. The sequenced sample was peripheral blood, obtained on day 0 of AZD1222 vaccination. These receptors were obtained from an adult in good health. The CDR3 runs from the conserved cysteine through the conserved F or W. The D gene is left open where the match is weak. Not all rows give a size; the values are once, few, many and, for expanded clones, a class.

D gene: -; clone size: -; V gene: TRBV18; J gene: TRBJ2-2; CDR3 protein: CASSPERASGELFF; CDR3 DNA: TGTGCCAGCTCACCAGAGAGAGCGAGCGGGGAGCTGTTTTTT
D gene: TRBD2; clone size: -; V gene: TRBV27; J gene: TRBJ2-7; CDR3 protein: CASSLGTSGRDEQYF; CDR3 DNA: TGTGCCAGCAGCCTTGGAACTAGCGGGAGGGACGAGCAGTACTTC
D gene: -; clone size: -; V gene: TRBV12-3/TRBV12-4; J gene: TRBJ2-1; CDR3 protein: CASSFYRDGGQFF; CDR3 DNA: TGTGCCAGCAGTTTCTACAGGGACGGGGGGCAGTTCTTC
D gene: TRBD1; clone size: -; V gene: TRBV27; J gene: TRBJ1-1; CDR3 protein: CASSPWTGNTEAFF; CDR3 DNA: TGTGCCAGCAGTCCGTGGACAGGGAACACTGAAGCTTTCTTT
D gene: TRBD1; clone size: -; V gene: TRBV5-5; J gene: TRBJ1-2; CDR3 protein: CASSSGQIRPGYTF; CDR3 DNA: TGTGCCAGCAGCTCGGGACAGATCAGGCCTGGCTACACCTTC
D gene: -; clone size: -; V gene: TRBV28; J gene: TRBJ1-5; CDR3 protein: CASSFGLWNQPQHF; CDR3 DNA: TGTGCCAGCAGTTTTGGCCTCTGGAATCAGCCCCAGCATTTT
D gene: -; clone size: -; V gene: TRBV11-2; J gene: TRBJ2-5; CDR3 protein: CASSLARETQYF; CDR3 DNA: TGTGCCAGCAGCTTAGCCCGGGAGACCCAGTACTTC
D gene: TRBD2; clone size: -; V gene: TRBV20-1; J gene: TRBJ2-7; CDR3 protein: CSASKRGEEQYF; CDR3 DNA: TGCAGTGCTAGTAAACGGGGGGAGGAGCAGTACTTC
D gene: -; clone size: -; V gene: TRBV7-2; J gene: TRBJ2-5; CDR3 protein: CASSLRTQETQYF; CDR3 DNA: TGTGCCAGCAGCTTAAGGACTCAAGAGACCCAGTACTTC
D gene: -; clone size: -; V gene: TRBV5-4; J gene: TRBJ2-5; CDR3 protein: CASSRTTETQYF; CDR3 DNA: TGTGCCAGCAGCAGGACTACGGAGACCCAGTACTTC
D gene: -; clone size: -; V gene: TRBV28; J gene: TRBJ1-4; CDR3 protein: CASSLGGGWFEKLFF; CDR3 DNA: TGTGCCAGCAGTTTAGGGGGGGGTTGGTTTGAAAAACTGTTTTTT
D gene: -; clone size: -; V gene: TRBV23-1; J gene: TRBJ2-7; CDR3 protein: CASSQSTGRGRVSYEQYF; CDR3 DNA: TGCGCCAGCAGTCAATCCACGGGCCGGGGCAGGGTTTCCTACGAGCAGTACTTC
D gene: -; clone size: -; V gene: TRBV24-1; J gene: TRBJ2-1; CDR3 protein: CATSDNELGLFGEQFF; CDR3 DNA: TGTGCCACCAGTGATAACGAGTTAGGGCTTTTCGGTGAGCAGTTCTTC
D gene: -; clone size: -; V gene: TRBV5-1; J gene: TRBJ1-1; CDR3 protein: CASTHDSTRNTEAFF; CDR3 DNA: TGCGCCAGCACCCACGACTCGACGAGGAACACTGAAGCTTTCTTT
D gene: TRBD1; clone size: -; V gene: TRBV7-9; J gene: TRBJ1-2; CDR3 protein: CASSMNRGLGYTF; CDR3 DNA: TGTGCCAGCAGCATGAACAGGGGGCTGGGCTACACCTTC
D gene: -; clone size: -; V gene: TRBV5-1; J gene: TRBJ1-1; CDR3 protein: CASSLEGGYTEAFF; CDR3 DNA: TGCGCCAGCAGCTTGGAGGGGGGCTACACTGAAGCTTTCTTT
D gene: -; clone size: -; V gene: TRBV5-1; J gene: TRBJ2-1; CDR3 protein: CASSLGDSYNEQFF; CDR3 DNA: TGCGCCAGCAGCTTGGGGGACTCCTACAATGAGCAGTTCTTC
D gene: -; clone size: -; V gene: TRBV19; J gene: TRBJ1-5; CDR3 protein: CASSIPGPNQPQHF; CDR3 DNA: TGTGCCAGTAGTATCCCTGGGCCTAATCAGCCCCAGCATTTT
D gene: TRBD1; clone size: -; V gene: TRBV6-1; J gene: TRBJ1-3; CDR3 protein: CASSERVTGTNTIYF; CDR3 DNA: TGTGCCAGCAGTGAAAGGGTGACAGGGACAAACACCATATATTTT
D gene: TRBD2; clone size: -; V gene: TRBV5-1; J gene: TRBJ2-3; CDR3 protein: CASSFGTTTDTQYF; CDR3 DNA: TGCGCCAGCAGCTTTGGGACTACCACAGATACGCAGTATTTT
D gene: TRBD1; clone size: -; V gene: TRBV6-6; J gene: TRBJ1-5; CDR3 protein: CASSQPWGTGGDNNQPQHF; CDR3 DNA: TGTGCCAGCAGTCAACCGTGGGGCACAGGGGGAGATAACAATCAGCCCCAGCATTTT
D gene: TRBD1; clone size: -; V gene: TRBV27; J gene: TRBJ2-1; CDR3 protein: CASSLRTSVPGGNRNEQFF; CDR3 DNA: TGTGCCAGCAGTTTACGAACGTCGGTTCCAGGGGGAAACCGCAATGAGCAGTTCTTC
D gene: -; clone size: -; V gene: TRBV7-9; J gene: TRBJ1-6; CDR3 protein: CASRGRGDSPLHF; CDR3 DNA: TGTGCCAGCAGGGGCAGGGGAGACTCACCCCTCCACTTT
D gene: TRBD2; clone size: once; V gene: TRBV19; J gene: TRBJ2-7; CDR3 protein: CASSMGLEYEQYF; CDR3 DNA: TGTGCCAGTAGTATGGGACTAGAGTACGAGCAGTACTTC
D gene: -; clone size: -; V gene: TRBV29-1; J gene: TRBJ1-1; CDR3 protein: CSAGDSAFF; CDR3 DNA: TGCAGCGCAGGGGATTCGGCTTTCTTT
D gene: -; clone size: -; V gene: TRBV29-1; J gene: TRBJ1-1; CDR3 protein: CSVDNRGTEAFF; CDR3 DNA: TGCAGCGTTGACAATAGGGGAACTGAAGCTTTCTTT
D gene: -; clone size: -; V gene: TRBV27; J gene: TRBJ1-6; CDR3 protein: CASSLLGTGGSPLHF; CDR3 DNA: TGTGCCAGCAGTTTACTCGGTACAGGCGGTTCACCCCTCCACTTT
D gene: -; clone size: -; V gene: TRBV5-1; J gene: TRBJ2-2; CDR3 protein: CASGGEYTGELFF; CDR3 DNA: TGCGCCAGCGGAGGGGAGTACACCGGGGAGCTGTTTTTT
D gene: -; clone size: -; V gene: TRBV11-1; J gene: TRBJ2-7; CDR3 protein: CASSLEGLSRAEQYF; CDR3 DNA: TGTGCCAGCAGCTTAGAAGGCTTATCGAGGGCCGAGCAGTACTTC
D gene: TRBD2; clone size: -; V gene: TRBV6-1; J gene: TRBJ2-3; CDR3 protein: CASSEISSGSGGGTDTQYF; CDR3 DNA: TGTGCCAGCAGTGAGATCTCTAGCGGGAGTGGTGGGGGCACAGATACGCAGTATTTT
D gene: -; clone size: -; V gene: TRBV18; J gene: TRBJ1-3; CDR3 protein: CASSLSGTPGGGNTIYF; CDR3 DNA: TGTGCCAGCTCACTCTCCGGGACACCCGGAGGAGGAAACACCATATATTTT
D gene: -; clone size: -; V gene: TRBV5-1; J gene: TRBJ1-2; CDR3 protein: CATSTGGFNYGYTF; CDR3 DNA: TGCGCCACCTCGACGGGGGGGTTTAACTATGGCTACACCTTC
D gene: TRBD2; clone size: -; V gene: TRBV6-5; J gene: TRBJ2-5; CDR3 protein: CASSWGLAGEETQYF; CDR3 DNA: TGTGCCAGCAGTTGGGGACTAGCGGGAGAAGAGACCCAGTACTTC
D gene: TRBD2; clone size: -; V gene: TRBV6-1; J gene: TRBJ2-7; CDR3 protein: CASSAHGRAVYEQYF; CDR3 DNA: TGTGCCAGCAGTGCGCACGGGAGGGCCGTTTACGAGCAGTACTTC
D gene: -; clone size: -; V gene: TRBV19; J gene: TRBJ1-2; CDR3 protein: CASGQFNYGYTF; CDR3 DNA: TGTGCCAGTGGACAGTTTAACTATGGCTACACCTTC
D gene: -; clone size: -; V gene: TRBV11-1; J gene: TRBJ2-7; CDR3 protein: CASSLRYGESEQYF; CDR3 DNA: TGTGCCAGCAGCTTGAGATACGGGGAGAGCGAGCAGTACTTC
D gene: -; clone size: -; V gene: TRBV2; J gene: TRBJ2-7; CDR3 protein: CASMGQSVAHEQYF; CDR3 DNA: TGTGCCAGCATGGGACAATCGGTGGCCCACGAGCAGTACTTC
D gene: -; clone size: -; V gene: TRBV6-2/TRBV6-3; J gene: TRBJ1-5; CDR3 protein: CASSLGDFSNQPQHF; CDR3 DNA: TGTGCCAGCAGTTTAGGAGATTTTAGCAATCAGCCCCAGCATTTT
D gene: -; clone size: once; V gene: TRBV28; J gene: TRBJ1-1; CDR3 protein: CASRAANTEAFF; CDR3 DNA: TGTGCCAGCAGAGCGGCGAACACTGAAGCTTTCTTT
D gene: TRBD1; clone size: few; V gene: TRBV10-1; J gene: TRBJ2-7; CDR3 protein: CASSRGGFREQYF; CDR3 DNA: TGCGCCAGCAGTAGAGGGGGCTTTCGGGAGCAGTACTTC
D gene: -; clone size: once; V gene: TRBV20-1; J gene: TRBJ2-1; CDR3 protein: CSASGGNYNEQFF; CDR3 DNA: TGCAGTGCTAGTGGCGGGAACTACAATGAGCAGTTCTTC
D gene: TRBD1; clone size: -; V gene: TRBV7-2; J gene: TRBJ1-1; CDR3 protein: CASNAQGWNTEAFF; CDR3 DNA: TGTGCCAGCAACGCACAGGGGTGGAACACTGAAGCTTTCTTT